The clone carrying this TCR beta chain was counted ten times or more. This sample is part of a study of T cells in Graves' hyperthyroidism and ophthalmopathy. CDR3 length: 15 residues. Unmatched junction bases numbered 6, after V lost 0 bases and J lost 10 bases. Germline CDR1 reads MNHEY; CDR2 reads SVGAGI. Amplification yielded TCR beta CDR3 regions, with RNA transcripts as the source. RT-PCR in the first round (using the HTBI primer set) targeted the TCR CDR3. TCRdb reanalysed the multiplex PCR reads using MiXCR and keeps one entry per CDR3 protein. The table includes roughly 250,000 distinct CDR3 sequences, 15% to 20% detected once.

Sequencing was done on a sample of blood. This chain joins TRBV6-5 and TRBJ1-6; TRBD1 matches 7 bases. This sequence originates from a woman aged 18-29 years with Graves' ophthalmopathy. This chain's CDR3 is CASSYSRDRNSPLHF. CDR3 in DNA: TGTGCCAGCAGTTACTCGAGGGACAGAAACTCACCCCTCCACTTT.